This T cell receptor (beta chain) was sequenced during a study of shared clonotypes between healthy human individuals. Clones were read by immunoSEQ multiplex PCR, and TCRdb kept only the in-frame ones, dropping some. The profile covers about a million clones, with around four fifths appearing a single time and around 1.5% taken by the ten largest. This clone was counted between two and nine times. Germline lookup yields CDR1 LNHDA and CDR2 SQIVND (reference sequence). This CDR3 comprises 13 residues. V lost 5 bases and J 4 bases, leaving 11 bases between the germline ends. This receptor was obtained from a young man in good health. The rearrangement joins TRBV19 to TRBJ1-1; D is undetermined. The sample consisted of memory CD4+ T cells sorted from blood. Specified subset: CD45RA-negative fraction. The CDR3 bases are TGTGCCAGTAGTTGGGAGGGAGGCACTGAAGCTTTCTTT. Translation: CASSWEGGTEAFF.